This T cell receptor beta chain was observed in a study of T-cell reconstitution after alpha-beta-depleted transplantation in children (dated by TCRdb to 2015 to 2016). As for the study more broadly: Using TCR repertoire profiling, the study quantitatively followed how T-cell immune reconstitution unfolded in children after TCRalphabeta/CD19-depleted allogeneic hematopoietic cell transplantation.

Libraries were constructed by PCR. The sequencer was an Illumina HiSeq 2500. TCR library preparation used molecular barcoding, with unique molecular identifiers applied to normalize quantification of the TCRbeta repertoire. TCRdb trimmed the raw reads at Q25, called clones with MiXCR and kept productive beta chains. For every CDR3 protein sequence, its rows merge into one entry that carries the most common genes and DNA. A total of roughly 500,000 distinct CDR3 sequences appear in this sample, approximately 12% of them only once. The ten largest account for under 7% of the sample. From a lookup of the germline V gene, CDR1 and CDR2 are SGHDT and YYEEEE. The CDR3 contains 14 residues, cysteine and phenylalanine counted. Solely the CDR3 DNA is kept, with 42 bases framed from the first base. V loses 1 base of germline sequence and J loses 5 bases, and the interval between the two ends is 13 bases. On this clonotype: The clone's antigen remains unknown. There are no base qualities to consult, and no much larger clone falls within one base.

This TCR was sampled from a human donor who donated a stem cell graft to a child with combined immunodeficiency. The source material was PBMCs from the stem cell graft donor, sampled from the stem cell graft. The chain couples TRBV5-6 to TRBJ2-7, with no confidently assigned D gene. At the DNA level, the sequence is TGTGCCAGCAGCTTGAACACCAGGACCCACGAGCAGTACTTC. This sequence encodes CASSLNTRTHEQYF.